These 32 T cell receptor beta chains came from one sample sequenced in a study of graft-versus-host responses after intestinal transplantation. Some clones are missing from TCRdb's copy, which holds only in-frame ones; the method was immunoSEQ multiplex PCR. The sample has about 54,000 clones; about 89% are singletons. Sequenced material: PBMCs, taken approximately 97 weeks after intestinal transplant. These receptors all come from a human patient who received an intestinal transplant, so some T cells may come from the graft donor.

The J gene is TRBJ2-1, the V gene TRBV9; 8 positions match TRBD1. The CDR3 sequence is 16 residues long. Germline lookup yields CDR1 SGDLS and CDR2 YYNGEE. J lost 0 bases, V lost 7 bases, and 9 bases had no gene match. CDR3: CASSPTGGSSYNEQFF. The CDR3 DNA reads TGTGCCAGCTCCCCAACAGGGGGAAGCTCCTACAATGAGCAGTTCTTC.

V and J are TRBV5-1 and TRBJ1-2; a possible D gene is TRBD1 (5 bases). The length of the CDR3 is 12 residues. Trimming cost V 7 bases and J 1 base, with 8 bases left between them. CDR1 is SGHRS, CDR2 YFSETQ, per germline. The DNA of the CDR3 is TGCGCCAGCCTAGGGGTTAACTATGGCTACACCTTC. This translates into CASLGVNYGYTF.

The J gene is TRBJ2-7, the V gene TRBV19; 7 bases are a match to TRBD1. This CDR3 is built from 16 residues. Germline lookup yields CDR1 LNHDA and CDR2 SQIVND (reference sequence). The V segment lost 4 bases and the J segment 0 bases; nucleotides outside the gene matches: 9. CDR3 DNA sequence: TGTGCCAGTAGTAACCTACCGGGACAGTTCTCCTACGAGCAGTACTTC. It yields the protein CASSNLPGQFSYEQYF.

The CDR3 DNA follows: TGTGCCAGTCATGGGGGGCTCTACAATGAGCAGTTCTTC. Amino acids: CASHGGLYNEQFF. The V and J genes are TRBV7-9 and TRBJ2-1; perhaps D is TRBD1 or TRBD2 (6 bases each). This CDR3 is 13 amino acids long. Trimming removed 9 bases at V and 3 bases at J, with 12 bases between. Germline V lookup: CDR1 SEHNR, CDR2 FQNEAQ (reference sequence).

CDR3 bases: TGCGCCAGCAGGAGGGACTTCCTAAGTCAGCCCCAGCATTTT. It codes for CASRRDFLSQPQHF. This chain uses TRBV10-2 with TRBJ1-5; possibly TRBD1 for D (5 bases). This CDR3 has 14 amino acids. The V end was cut by 6 bases, the J end by 6 bases, with 15 bases between. Per germline, CDR1 WSHSY and CDR2 SAAADI.

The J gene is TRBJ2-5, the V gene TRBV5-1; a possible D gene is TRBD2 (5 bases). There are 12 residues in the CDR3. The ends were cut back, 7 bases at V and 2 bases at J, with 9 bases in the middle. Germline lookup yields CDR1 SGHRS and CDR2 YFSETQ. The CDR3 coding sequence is TGCGCCAGCGCCCGGGGACAAGAGACCCAGTACTTC. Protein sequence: CASARGQETQYF.

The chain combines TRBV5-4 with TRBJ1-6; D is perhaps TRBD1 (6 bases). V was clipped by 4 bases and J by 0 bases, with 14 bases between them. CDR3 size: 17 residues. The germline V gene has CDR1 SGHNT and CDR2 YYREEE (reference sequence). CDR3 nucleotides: TGTGCCAGCAGCGTAGGACAGTTCGGCTCCTATAATTCACCCCTCCACTTT. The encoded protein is CASSVGQFGSYNSPLHF.

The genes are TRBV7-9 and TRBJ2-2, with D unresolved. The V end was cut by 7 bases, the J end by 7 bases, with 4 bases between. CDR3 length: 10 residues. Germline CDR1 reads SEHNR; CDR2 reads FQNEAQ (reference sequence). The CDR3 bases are TGTGCCAGCACTAGCGGGGAGCTGTTTTTT. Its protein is CASTSGELFF.

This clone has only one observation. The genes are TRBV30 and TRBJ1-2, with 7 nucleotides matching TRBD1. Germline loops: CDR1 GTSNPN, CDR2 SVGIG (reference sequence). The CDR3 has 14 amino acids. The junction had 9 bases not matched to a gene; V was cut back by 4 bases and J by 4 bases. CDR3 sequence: CAWTRQGMGYGYTF. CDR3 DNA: TGTGCCTGGACGAGACAGGGTATGGGCTATGGCTACACCTTC.

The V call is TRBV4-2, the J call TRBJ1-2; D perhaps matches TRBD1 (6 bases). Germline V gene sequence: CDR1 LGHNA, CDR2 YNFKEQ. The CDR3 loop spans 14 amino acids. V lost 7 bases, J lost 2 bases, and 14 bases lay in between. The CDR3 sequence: CASNRPGENYGYTF. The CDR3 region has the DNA TGTGCCAGCAACCGGCCAGGGGAAAACTATGGCTACACCTTC.

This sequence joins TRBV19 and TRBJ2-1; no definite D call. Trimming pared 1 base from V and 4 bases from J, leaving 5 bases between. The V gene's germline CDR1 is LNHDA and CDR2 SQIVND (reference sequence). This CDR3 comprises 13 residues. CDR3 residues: CASSIGGYNEQFF. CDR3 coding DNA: TGTGCCAGTAGTATAGGGGGATACAATGAGCAGTTCTTC.

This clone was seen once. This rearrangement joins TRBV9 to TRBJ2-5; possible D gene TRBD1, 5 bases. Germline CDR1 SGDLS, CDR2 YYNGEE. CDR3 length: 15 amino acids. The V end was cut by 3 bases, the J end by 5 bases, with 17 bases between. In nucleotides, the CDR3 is TGTGCCAGCAGCGCCTTAAGGGGTCCCTGGGAGACCCAGTACTTC. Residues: CASSALRGPWETQYF. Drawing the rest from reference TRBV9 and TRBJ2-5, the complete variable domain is DSGVTQTPKHLITATGQRVTLRCSPRSGDLSVYWYQQSLDQGLQFLIQYYNGEERAKGNILERFSAQQFPDLHSELNLSSLELGDSALYFCASSALRGPWETQYFGPGTRLLVL.

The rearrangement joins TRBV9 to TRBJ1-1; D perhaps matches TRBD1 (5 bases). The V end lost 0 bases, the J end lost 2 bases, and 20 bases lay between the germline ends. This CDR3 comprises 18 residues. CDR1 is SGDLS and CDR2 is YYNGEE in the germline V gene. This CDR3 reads CASSVGGLPGRGNTEAFF. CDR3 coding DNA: TGTGCCAGCAGCGTAGGGGGACTTCCGGGACGGGGAAACACTGAAGCTTTCTTT.

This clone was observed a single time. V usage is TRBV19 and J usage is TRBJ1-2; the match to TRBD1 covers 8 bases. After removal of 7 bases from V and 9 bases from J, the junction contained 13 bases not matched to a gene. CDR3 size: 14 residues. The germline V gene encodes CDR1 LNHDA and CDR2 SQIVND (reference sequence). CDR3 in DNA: TGTGCCAGTATTGGGGACAGGAGTATCGAGAGCTACACCTTC. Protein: CASIGDRSIESYTF.

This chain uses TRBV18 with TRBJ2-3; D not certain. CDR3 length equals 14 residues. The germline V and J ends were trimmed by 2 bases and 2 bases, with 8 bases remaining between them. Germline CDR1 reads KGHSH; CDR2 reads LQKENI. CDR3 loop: CASSPAASTDTQYF. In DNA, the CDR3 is TGTGCCAGCTCACCAGCAGCCTCCACAGATACGCAGTATTTT.

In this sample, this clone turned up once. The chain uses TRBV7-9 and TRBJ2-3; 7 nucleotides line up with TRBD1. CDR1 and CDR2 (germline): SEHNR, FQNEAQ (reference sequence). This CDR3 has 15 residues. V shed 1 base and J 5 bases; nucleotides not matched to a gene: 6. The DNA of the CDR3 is TGTGCCAGCAGCTTAGTGTCAGGGGGAAAAGATACGCAGTATTTT. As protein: CASSLVSGGKDTQYF.

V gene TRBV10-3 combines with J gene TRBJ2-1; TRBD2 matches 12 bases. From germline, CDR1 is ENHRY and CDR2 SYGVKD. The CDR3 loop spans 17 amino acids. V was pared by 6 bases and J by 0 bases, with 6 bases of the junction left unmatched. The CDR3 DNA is TGTGCCATCAGAAAAGGACTAGCGGGGAGCTCCTACAATGAGCAGTTCTTC. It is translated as CAIRKGLAGSSYNEQFF.

The CDR3 nucleotides read TGTGCCATCAGTGAGTCCGACGGCCGGGATTCACCCCTCCACTTT. Its translation is CAISESDGRDSPLHF. This sequence joins TRBV10-3 and TRBJ1-6; D is unclear. From germline, CDR1 is ENHRY and CDR2 SYGVKD. The CDR3 loop spans 15 amino acids. The germline V and J ends were trimmed by 0 bases and 8 bases, with 11 bases remaining between them.

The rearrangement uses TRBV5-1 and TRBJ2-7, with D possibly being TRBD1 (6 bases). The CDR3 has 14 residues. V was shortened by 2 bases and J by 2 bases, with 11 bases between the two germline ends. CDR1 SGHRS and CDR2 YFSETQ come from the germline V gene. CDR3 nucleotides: TGCGCCAGCAGCTTAAGCCAGGGGACCTACGAGCAGTACTTC. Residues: CASSLSQGTYEQYF.

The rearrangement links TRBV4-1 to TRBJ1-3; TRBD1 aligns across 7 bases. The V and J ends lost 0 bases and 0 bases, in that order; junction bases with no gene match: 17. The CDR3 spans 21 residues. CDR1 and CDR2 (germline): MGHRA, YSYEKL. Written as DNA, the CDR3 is TGCGCCAGCAGCCAAGAAACGGCACAGGGGCCTTTCCTCAGCTCTGGAAACACCATATATTTT. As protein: CASSQETAQGPFLSSGNTIYF.

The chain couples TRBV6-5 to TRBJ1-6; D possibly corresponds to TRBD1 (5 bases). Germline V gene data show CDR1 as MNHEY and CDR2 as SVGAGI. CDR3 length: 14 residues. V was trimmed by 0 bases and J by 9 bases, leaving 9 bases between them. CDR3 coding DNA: TGTGCCAGCAGTTACTCGACAGTTGGTTCACCCCTCCACTTT. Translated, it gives CASSYSTVGSPLHF.

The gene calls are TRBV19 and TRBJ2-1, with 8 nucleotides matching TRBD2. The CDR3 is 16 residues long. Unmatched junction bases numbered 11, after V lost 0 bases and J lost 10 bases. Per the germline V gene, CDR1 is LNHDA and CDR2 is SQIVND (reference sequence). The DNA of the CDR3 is TGTGCCAGTAGTATAGAAAGTTCCGGGGGGGGTCAGGAGCAGTTCTTC. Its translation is CASSIESSGGGQEQFF. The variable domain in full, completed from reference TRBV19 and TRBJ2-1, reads DGGITQSPKYLFRKEGQNVTLSCEQNLNHDAMYWYRQDPGQGLRLIYYSQIVNDFQKGDIAEGYSVSREKKESFPLTVTSAQKNPTAFYLCASSIESSGGGQEQFFGPGTRLTVL.

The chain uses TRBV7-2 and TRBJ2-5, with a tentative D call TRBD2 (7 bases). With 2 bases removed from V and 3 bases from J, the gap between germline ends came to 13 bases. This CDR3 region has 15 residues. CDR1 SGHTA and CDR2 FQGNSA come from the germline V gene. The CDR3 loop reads CASSLLGGPEETQYF. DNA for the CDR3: TGTGCCAGCAGCTTATTGGGGGGGCCGGAAGAGACCCAGTACTTC.

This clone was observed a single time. CDR3 protein: CASSSPGGLDTF. The CDR3 nucleotides are TGTGCCAGCAGTTCCCCAGGGGGGTTAGACACCTTC. The V call is TRBV28, the J call TRBJ1-2; 7 nucleotides agree with TRBD1. This CDR3 has 12 amino acids. In germline, CDR1 is MDHEN, CDR2 SYDVKM. After removal of 4 bases from V and 12 bases from J, the junction contained 8 bases not matched to a gene.

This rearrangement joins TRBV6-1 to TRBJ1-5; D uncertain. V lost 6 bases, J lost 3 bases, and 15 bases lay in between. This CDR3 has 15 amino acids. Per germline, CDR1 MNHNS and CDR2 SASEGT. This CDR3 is CASRKMAATNQPQHF. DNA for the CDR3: TGTGCCAGCAGGAAAATGGCGGCCACCAATCAGCCCCAGCATTTT.

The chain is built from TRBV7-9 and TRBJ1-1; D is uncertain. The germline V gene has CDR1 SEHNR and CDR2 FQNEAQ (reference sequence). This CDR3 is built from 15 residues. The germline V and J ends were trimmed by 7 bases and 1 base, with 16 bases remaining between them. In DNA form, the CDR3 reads TGTGCCAGCACCCTAGTGAGAGACGGGAACACTGAAGCTTTCTTT. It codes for CASTLVRDGNTEAFF.

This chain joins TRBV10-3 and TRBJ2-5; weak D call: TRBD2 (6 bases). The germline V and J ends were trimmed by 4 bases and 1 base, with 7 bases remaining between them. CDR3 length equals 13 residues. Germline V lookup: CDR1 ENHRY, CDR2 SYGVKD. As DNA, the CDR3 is TGTGCCATCAGTGTGACTAGCCAAGAGACCCAGTACTTC. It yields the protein CAISVTSQETQYF.

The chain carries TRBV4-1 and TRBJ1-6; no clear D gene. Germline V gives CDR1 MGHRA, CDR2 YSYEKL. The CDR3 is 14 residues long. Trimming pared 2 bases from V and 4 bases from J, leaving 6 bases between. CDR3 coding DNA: TGCGCCAGCAGCCAACACGAATATAATTCACCCCTCCACTTT. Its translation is CASSQHEYNSPLHF.

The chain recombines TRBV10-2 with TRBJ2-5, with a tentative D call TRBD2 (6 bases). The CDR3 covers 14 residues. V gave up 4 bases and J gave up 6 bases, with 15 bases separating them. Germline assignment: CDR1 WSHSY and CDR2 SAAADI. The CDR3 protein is CASSGGDSGKTQYF. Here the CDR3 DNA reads TGCGCCAGCAGTGGGGGGGACTCGGGGAAGACCCAGTACTTC.

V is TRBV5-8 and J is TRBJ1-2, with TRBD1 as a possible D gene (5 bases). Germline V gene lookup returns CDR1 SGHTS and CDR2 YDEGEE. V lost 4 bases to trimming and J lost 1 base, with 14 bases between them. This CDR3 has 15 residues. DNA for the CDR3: TGTGCCAGCAGCATCAGGGACGCCTTTAACTATGGCTACACCTTC. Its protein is CASSIRDAFNYGYTF.

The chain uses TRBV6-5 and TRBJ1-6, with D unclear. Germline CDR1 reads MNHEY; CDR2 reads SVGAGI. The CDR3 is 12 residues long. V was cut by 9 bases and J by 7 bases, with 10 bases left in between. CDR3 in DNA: TGTGCCAGTCGGTTCGCCAATTCACCCCTCCACTTT. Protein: CASRFANSPLHF.

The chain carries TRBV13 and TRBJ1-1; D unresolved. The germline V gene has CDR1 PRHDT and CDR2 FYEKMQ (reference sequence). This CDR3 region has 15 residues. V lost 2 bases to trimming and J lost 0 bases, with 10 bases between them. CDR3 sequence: CASSLLGYLNTEAFF. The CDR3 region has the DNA TGTGCCAGCAGCTTACTAGGGTATTTGAACACTGAAGCTTTCTTT.